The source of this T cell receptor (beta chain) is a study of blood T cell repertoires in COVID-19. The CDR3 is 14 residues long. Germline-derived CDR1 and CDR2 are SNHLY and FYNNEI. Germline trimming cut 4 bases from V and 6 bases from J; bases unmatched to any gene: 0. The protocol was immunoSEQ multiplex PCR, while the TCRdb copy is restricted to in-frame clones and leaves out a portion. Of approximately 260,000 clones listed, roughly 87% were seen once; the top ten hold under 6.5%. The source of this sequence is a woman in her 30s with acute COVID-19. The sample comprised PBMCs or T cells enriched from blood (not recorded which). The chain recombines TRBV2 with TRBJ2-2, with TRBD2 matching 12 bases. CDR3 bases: TGTGCCAGCAGTGGACTAGCGGGGGCCGGGGAGCTGTTTTTT. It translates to CASSGLAGAGELFF.